These 24 T cell receptor beta chains were all obtained from the same sample, sequenced in a study of cytomegalovirus exposure and HLA in healthy donors. The PCR ran on 60 Vbeta and 13 Jbeta primers. Sequencing was performed with immunoSEQ multiplex PCR; in TCRdb, only in-frame clones are kept and a portion is missing. The sample includes 150,000 to 200,000 clones, over 60% of them seen just once. Sequenced sample: PBMCs. The receptors were gathered from a middle-aged woman in good health and CMV-seronegative.

This chain links TRBV29-1 with TRBJ1-5, with a possible D match to TRBD1 (6 bases). CDR1 is SQVTM and CDR2 is ANQGSEA in the germline V gene. CDR3 size: 16 residues. Trimming took 0 bases from V and 2 from J, leaving 14 bases between them. The CDR3 here is CSVEDLTGYGNQPQHF. The CDR3 bases are TGCAGCGTTGAAGACCTCACAGGGTATGGCAATCAGCCCCAGCATTTT.

This clone has more than one count but fewer than ten. V is TRBV4-1 and J is TRBJ1-2; D not resolved. V lost 0 bases and J 2 bases, leaving 10 bases between the germline ends. The germline gives CDR1 MGHRA, CDR2 YSYEKL. The CDR3 is made up of 15 amino acids. The CDR3: CASSQEQLLNYGYTF. CDR3 nucleotides: TGCGCCAGCAGCCAAGAACAGTTACTCAACTATGGCTACACCTTC.

This chain links TRBV2 with TRBJ1-1; maybe TRBD1 (5 bases). Germline V gives CDR1 SNHLY, CDR2 FYNNEI. The CDR3 runs to 13 residues. V was shortened by 5 bases and J by 1 base, with 8 bases between the two germline ends. CDR3 sequence (DNA): TGTGCCAGCAGTTTTGACAGGAACACTGAAGCTTTCTTT. Encoded protein: CASSFDRNTEAFF. Complete variable domain (other parts from reference TRBV2 and TRBJ1-1): EPEVTQTPSHQVTQMGQEVILRCVPISNHLYFYWYRQILGQKVEFLVSFYNNEISEKSEIFDDQFSVERPDGSNFTLKIRSTKLEDSAMYFCASSFDRNTEAFFGQGTRLTVV.

This clone appeared a single time. V is TRBV5-3 and J is TRBJ1-2; 10 positions match TRBD1. TRBV5-3 is designated an ORF whose function remains uncertain. This CDR3 comprises 15 residues. Trimming cost V 3 bases and J 3 bases; bases outside gene matches: 5. CDR3 loop: CARSSGQGKDYGYTF. In DNA form, the CDR3 reads TGTGCCAGAAGCTCGGGACAGGGGAAGGACTATGGCTACACCTTC.

The CDR3 DNA reads as TGTGCCAGTAGTATAGTAAGCACCCTCTCTGGAAACACCATATATTTT. This codes for CASSIVSTLSGNTIYF. The genes are TRBV19 and TRBJ1-3; D is ambiguous. V was shortened by 1 base and J by 0 bases, with 10 bases between the two germline ends. This CDR3 contains 16 residues. Germline V gene lookup returns CDR1 LNHDA and CDR2 SQIVND (reference sequence).

V gene TRBV6-6 combines with J gene TRBJ1-2, with D hard to call. Germline V gene sequence: CDR1 MNHNY, CDR2 SVGAGI (reference sequence). The CDR3 totals 13 residues. V dropped 7 bases and J dropped 8 bases, with 17 bases sitting between them. As DNA, the CDR3 is TGTGCCAGCACCCCGGTCGAGGGCGGAGGCTACACCTTC. It specifies CASTPVEGGGYTF.

The chain is built from TRBV5-8 and TRBJ1-1; tentatively, D is TRBD1 (6 bases). CDR3 length: 13 amino acids. The V and J ends lost 2 bases and 8 bases respectively, with 13 bases between them. Germline-derived CDR1 and CDR2 are SGHTS and YDEGEE. The CDR3 here is CASSLNRVGEAFF. The CDR3 DNA is TGTGCCAGCAGCTTAAACAGGGTGGGGGAAGCTTTCTTT.

This rearrangement joins TRBV7-9 to TRBJ2-7, with D unclear. The CDR3 is 13 amino acids. CDR1 and CDR2 (germline): SEHNR, FQNEAQ (reference sequence). V was shortened by 1 base and J by 3 bases, with 7 bases between the two germline ends. In DNA form, the CDR3 reads TGTGCCAGCAGCTTAGGCGGCCTCTACGAGCAGTACGTC. Protein product: CASSLGGLYEQYV.

The genes are TRBV7-9 and TRBJ1-4; D not certain. The germline CDR1 and CDR2 sequences are SEHNR and FQNEAQ (reference sequence). This CDR3 region has 13 residues. V was shortened by 1 base and J by 8 bases, with 8 bases between the two germline ends. The CDR3 nucleotides read TGTGCCAGCAGCTTAGGGGCAGGAGAAAAACTGTTTTTT. This translates into CASSLGAGEKLFF.

A word on this clone: A read error may account for a junction end that differs from germline. This specimen includes other DNA sequences encoding the same CDR3. This sequence joins TRBV4-1 and TRBJ1-1; 11 bases are a match to TRBD1. This CDR3 has 13 amino acids. The germline gives CDR1 MGHRA, CDR2 YSYEKL. CDR3 DNA sequence: TGCGCCAGCAAGGACAGGGGGCTTGGTGAAGCTTTTTTT. Its protein is CASKDRGLGEAFF.

The CDR3 sequence: CASSLSRVGNTIYF. CDR3 bases: TGTGCCAGCAGCTTAAGCAGGGTCGGAAACACCATATATTTT. The V and J genes are TRBV7-9 and TRBJ1-3, with a possible D match to TRBD1 (5 bases). This CDR3 region has 14 residues. The ends were cut back, 2 bases at V and 4 bases at J, with 9 bases in the middle. Germline V gene lookup returns CDR1 SEHNR and CDR2 FQNEAQ (reference sequence).

This clone was seen more than once but under ten times. The chain has TRBV7-2 and TRBJ1-2, with 7 bases aligning to TRBD1. Germline loops: CDR1 SGHTA, CDR2 FQGNSA. V lost 4 bases and J lost 4; bases outside the gene matches: 6. The CDR3 sequence is 14 residues long. As DNA, the CDR3 is TGTGCCAGCAGCTCCAGACAGGGCAGCTATGGCTACACCTTC. Translating it yields CASSSRQGSYGYTF.

The chain combines TRBV5-4 with TRBJ2-3, with D possibly being TRBD1 (5 bases). Trimming took 7 bases from V and 3 from J, leaving 9 bases between them. Germline V CDR1 and CDR2: SGHNT, YYREEE (reference sequence). The CDR3 contains 12 residues. The DNA of the CDR3 is TGTGCCAGCGGGAAGGGGACAGATACGCAGTATTTT. It translates to CASGKGTDTQYF.

The chain combines TRBV28 with TRBJ2-7; 10 bases are a match to TRBD1. V gave up 5 bases and J gave up 6 bases; unmatched junction bases: 16. The CDR3 extends over 17 amino acids. Germline V gene sequence: CDR1 MDHEN, CDR2 SYDVKM. In DNA, the CDR3 is TGTGCCAGCAGTCTTAGCTGGCGCCGACAGGGGGCGGTCGAGCAGTACGTC. This encodes CASSLSWRRQGAVEQYV.

This clone has just a few counts. The rearrangement links TRBV5-1 to TRBJ2-5; 7 bases fit TRBD2. Per germline, CDR1 SGHRS and CDR2 YFSETQ. After removal of 0 bases from V and 2 bases from J, the junction contained 7 bases not matched to a gene. CDR3 size: 16 residues. The CDR3 protein is CASSLGTSFRQETQYF. The CDR3 region has the DNA TGCGCCAGCAGCTTGGGGACTAGTTTTCGGCAAGAGACCCAGTACTTC.

This clone has only one observation. This chain uses TRBV7-9 with TRBJ1-5; 8 nucleotides match TRBD1. The germline V gene has CDR1 SEHNR and CDR2 FQNEAQ (reference sequence). V gave up 5 bases and J gave up 7 bases; unmatched junction bases: 7. The CDR3 covers 14 residues. The CDR3 DNA sequence: TGTGCCAGCAGCCTGACAGGGGTAGGCCAGCCCCAGCATTTT. Translated, it gives CASSLTGVGQPQHF.

Here the CDR3 DNA reads TGTGCCAGCAGTGAACCATACGGGACAGGAACAGCTAACTATGGCTACACCTTC. Its protein is CASSEPYGTGTANYGYTF. The chain employs TRBV6-1 and TRBJ1-2; TRBD1 matches at 8 bases. Trimming removed 2 bases from V and 0 bases from J; junction bases left unmatched: 11. Germline CDR1 reads MNHNS; CDR2 reads SASEGT. The CDR3 totals 18 residues.

DNA of the CDR3: TGTGCCACCACGGGGGGGATCTATGGCTACACCTTC. Translated, it gives CATTGGIYGYTF. The chain carries TRBV10-3 and TRBJ1-2, with D maybe TRBD1 (5 bases). V dropped 10 bases and J dropped 4 bases, with 13 bases sitting between them. Germline CDR1 and CDR2: ENHRY and SYGVKD. CDR3 length equals 12 residues.

The table lists this clone with a few counts. This chain uses TRBV5-4 with TRBJ2-3; 10 bases are a match to TRBD2. Trimming cost V 2 bases and J 4 bases; bases outside gene matches: 4. CDR1 is SGHNT and CDR2 is YYREEE in the germline V gene (reference sequence). The CDR3 has 15 residues. DNA of the CDR3: TGTGCCAGCAGCTTCCCAGGGACTAGCGCAGATACGCAGTATTTT. Its translation: CASSFPGTSADTQYF.

The rearrangement joins TRBV7-3 to TRBJ1-1, with a weak D call TRBD1 (5 bases). Germline V gives CDR1 SGHTA, CDR2 FQGTGA. The CDR3 sequence is 15 residues long. V lost 4 bases and J lost 3, with 15 bases in between. This CDR3 reads CASSSRQGSDTEAFF. The CDR3 coding sequence is TGTGCCAGCAGCTCGCGGCAGGGTTCGGACACTGAAGCTTTCTTT.

This clone has a handful of counts. The V gene is TRBV7-2, the J gene TRBJ1-1; 7 bases match TRBD1. CDR3 length: 15 amino acids. V lost 5 bases and J lost 5; bases outside the gene matches: 11. CDR1 and CDR2 (germline): SGHTA, FQGNSA. CDR3 sequence: CASSHRTGVGTEAFF. In DNA, the CDR3 is TGTGCCAGCAGCCATCGCACAGGGGTGGGTACTGAAGCTTTCTTT. Full variable domain (outside the CDR3, taken from reference TRBV7-2 and TRBJ1-1): GAGVSQSPSNKVTEKGKDVELRCDPISGHTALYWYRQSLGQGLEFLIYFQGNSAPDKSGLPSDRFSAERTGGSVSTLTIQRTQQEDSAVYLCASSHRTGVGTEAFFGQGTRLTVV.

This chain uses TRBV28 with TRBJ1-4; D is uncertain. The CDR3 loop spans 15 amino acids. Germline values: CDR1 MDHEN, CDR2 SYDVKM. Trimming shortened V by 7 bases and J by 6 bases, and 18 bases separated the two germline ends. CDR3 nucleotides: TGTGCCAGCACCTCCTCCGTCAGTCTCCATGAAAAACTGTTTTTT. Translating it yields CASTSSVSLHEKLFF.

The chain carries TRBV10-3 and TRBJ2-3; TRBD1 agrees at 7 bases. Trimming removed 8 bases from V and 1 base from J; junction bases left unmatched: 18. The CDR3 is 18 residues long. Germline V gene lookup returns CDR1 ENHRY and CDR2 SYGVKD. The CDR3 region is CAIRPRITGDWGTDTQYF. In nucleotides, the CDR3 is TGTGCCATCCGACCTCGAATAACAGGGGATTGGGGCACAGATACGCAGTATTTT.

This sequence joins TRBV9 and TRBJ1-6; unclear D gene. Trimming cost V 4 bases and J 3 bases, with 8 bases left between them. The germline V gene has CDR1 SGDLS and CDR2 YYNGEE. The length of the CDR3 is 14 residues. DNA of the CDR3: TGTGCCAGCAGCCTTCGGGACTATAATTCACCCCTCCACTTT. It yields the protein CASSLRDYNSPLHF.